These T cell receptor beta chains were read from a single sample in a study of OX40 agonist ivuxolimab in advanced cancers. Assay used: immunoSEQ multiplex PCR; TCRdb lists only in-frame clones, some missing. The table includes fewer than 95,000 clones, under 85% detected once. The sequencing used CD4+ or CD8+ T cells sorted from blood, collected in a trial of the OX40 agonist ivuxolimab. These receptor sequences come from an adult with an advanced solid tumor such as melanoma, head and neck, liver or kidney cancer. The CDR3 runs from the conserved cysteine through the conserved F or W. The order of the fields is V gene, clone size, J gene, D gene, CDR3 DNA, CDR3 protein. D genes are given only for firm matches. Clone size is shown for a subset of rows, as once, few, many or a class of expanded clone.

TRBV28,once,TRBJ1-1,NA,TGTGCCAGCAGTTTAGGCGGGGGGTGGAACACTGAAGCTTTCTTT,CASSLGGGWNTEAFF
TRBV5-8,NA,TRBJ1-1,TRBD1,TGTGCCAGCAGCTCCGGGACAGGGATTTTGAACACTGAAGCTTTCTTT,CASSSGTGILNTEAFF
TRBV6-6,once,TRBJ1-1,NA,TGTGCCAGCAGTTACACAGTGAACACTGAAGCTTTCTTT,CASSYTVNTEAFF
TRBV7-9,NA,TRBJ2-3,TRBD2,TGTGCCAGCAGCGGATCTCTAGCGGGAGGGAATTTCGGTACAGATACGCAGTATTTT,CASSGSLAGGNFGTDTQYF
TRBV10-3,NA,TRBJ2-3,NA,TGTGCCATCAGTGAGGGGCTAGCGATAGATACGCAGTATTTT,CAISEGLAIDTQYF
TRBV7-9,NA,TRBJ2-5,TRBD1,TGTGCCAGCAGCTTGGACAGGGACCAAGAGACCCAGTACTTC,CASSLDRDQETQYF
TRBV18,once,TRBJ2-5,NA,TGTGCCAGCTCACCACTAGAAGGAGGAGAGACCCAGTACTTC,CASSPLEGGETQYF
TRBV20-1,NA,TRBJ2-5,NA,TGCAGTGCCAGAGGGAAGGAGACCCAGTACTTC,CSARGKETQYF
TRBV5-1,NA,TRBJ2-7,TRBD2,TGCGCCAGCAGCCCTAGGACTAGCTTTGAGCAGTACTTC,CASSPRTSFEQYF
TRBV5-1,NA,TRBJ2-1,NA,TGCGCCAGCAGCTTGTCGGGGTATGAGCAGTTCTTC,CASSLSGYEQFF
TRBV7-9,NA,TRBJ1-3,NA,TGTGCCAGCAGCTCCGGAATAAGAAACACCATATATTTT,CASSSGIRNTIYF
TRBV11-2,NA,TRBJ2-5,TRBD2,TGTGCCAGCAGCGGCCGGGGGGGGGAGACCCAGTACTTC,CASSGRGGETQYF
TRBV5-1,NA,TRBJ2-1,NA,TGCGCCAGCAGCCTGAATCGAGCGCGGCAACTCCCAAAGGACAATGAGCAGTTCTTC,CASSLNRARQLPKDNEQFF
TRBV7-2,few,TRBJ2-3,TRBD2,TGTGCCAGCAGCCGGCTAGCGGCTGGAGATACGCAGTATTTT,CASSRLAAGDTQYF
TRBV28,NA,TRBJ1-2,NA,TGTGCCAGCAGTGACAGGACTCTTCACAGCTATGGCTACACCTTC,CASSDRTLHSYGYTF
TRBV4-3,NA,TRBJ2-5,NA,TGCGCCAGCAGCCGAGTCTACCTCCAAGAGACCCAGTACTTC,CASSRVYLQETQYF
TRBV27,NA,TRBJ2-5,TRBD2,TGTGCCAGCAGTAACGGACTAGCGGGAGAAGAGACCCAGTACTTC,CASSNGLAGEETQYF
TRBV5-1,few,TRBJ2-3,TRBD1,TGCGCCAGCAGCCCGGGACAGTCTAGCACAGATACGCAGTATTTT,CASSPGQSSTDTQYF
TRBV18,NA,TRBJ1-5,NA,TGTGCCAGCTCACGGGGGACCGAGAATCAGCCCCAGCATTTT,CASSRGTENQPQHF
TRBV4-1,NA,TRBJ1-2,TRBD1,TGCGCCAGCAGAAGCACTTTATCGGACAGGAGAGACTATGGCTACACCTTC,CASRSTLSDRRDYGYTF
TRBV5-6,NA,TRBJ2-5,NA,TGTGCCAGCAGCTTTGTAGAGGGGTGGAGGGAGACCCAGTACTTC,CASSFVEGWRETQYF
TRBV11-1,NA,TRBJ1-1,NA,TGTGCCAGCAGCAAAAGACGGGATGAAGCTTTCTTT,CASSKRRDEAFF
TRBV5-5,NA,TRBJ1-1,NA,TGTGCCAGCAGCCAGAACACTGAAGCTTTCTTT,CASSQNTEAFF
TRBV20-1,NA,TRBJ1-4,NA,TGCAGTGCTACCATCAATGAAAAACTGTTTTTT,CSATINEKLFF
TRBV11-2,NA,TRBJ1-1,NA,TGTGCCAGCAGCTTAGGCCGCAACACTGAAGCTTTCTTT,CASSLGRNTEAFF
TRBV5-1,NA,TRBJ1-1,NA,TGCGCCAGCAGCTTGCAGGCAGCCTTGGGCACTGAAGCTTTCTTT,CASSLQAALGTEAFF
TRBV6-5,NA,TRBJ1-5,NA,TGTGCCAGCAGATCAGGGGTTGGCAATCAGCCCCAGCATTTT,CASRSGVGNQPQHF
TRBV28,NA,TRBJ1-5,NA,TGTGCCAGCAGTACATGGGGCACCAGTAGCAATCAGCCCCAGCATTTT,CASSTWGTSSNQPQHF
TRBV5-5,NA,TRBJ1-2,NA,TGTGCCAGCAGCTTGGCGTCCCGGGGGGGCTTTGGCTACACCTTC,CASSLASRGGFGYTF
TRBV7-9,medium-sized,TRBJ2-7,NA,TGTGCCAGCAGCTCAGGCCGGGACACAGACTACGAGCAGTACTTC,CASSSGRDTDYEQYF
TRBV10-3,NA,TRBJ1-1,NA,TGTGCCATCAGCGCGCAGACAGGCCCCTTCACTGAAGCTTTCTTT,CAISAQTGPFTEAFF
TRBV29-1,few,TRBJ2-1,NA,TGCAGCGTTGAAGATCGGGGCCCCCAGTTCTTC,CSVEDRGPQFF
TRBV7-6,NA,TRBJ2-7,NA,TGTGCCAGCAGCTTAGGCGGGACGGAATACGAGCAGTACTTC,CASSLGGTEYEQYF
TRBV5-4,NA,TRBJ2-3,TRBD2,TGTGCCAGCAGCCCAGGGACTAGCGGGGCAACAGATACGCAGTATTTT,CASSPGTSGATDTQYF
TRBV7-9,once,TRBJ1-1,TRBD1,TGTGCCAGCAGCTTATTTGGACAGGGCCCAACTGAAGCTTTCTTT,CASSLFGQGPTEAFF
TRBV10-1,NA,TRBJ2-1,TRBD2,TGCGCCAGCAGTGAGTCGTACGGGGGGGGTGAGCAGTTCTTC,CASSESYGGGEQFF
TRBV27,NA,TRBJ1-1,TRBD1,TGTGCCAGCAGTCCGCTCGGGACAGGGGAGAAGAGGAACACTGAAGCTTTCTTT,CASSPLGTGEKRNTEAFF
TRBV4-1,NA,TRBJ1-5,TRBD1,TGCGCCAGCAGCCAAGAGTTCCCGGGACAGAGCAATCAGCCCCAGCATTTT,CASSQEFPGQSNQPQHF
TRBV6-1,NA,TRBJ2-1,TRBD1,TGTGCCAGCACGCCCCGGGACAGAAGCTACAATGAGCAGTTCTTC,CASTPRDRSYNEQFF
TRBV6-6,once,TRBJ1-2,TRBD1,TGTGCCAGCAGCTCGGACAGGGGCCCCAATGGCTATGGCTACACCTTC,CASSSDRGPNGYGYTF
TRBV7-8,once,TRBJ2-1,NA,TGTGCCAGCAGCTTAAGGCTCAATGAGCAGTTCTTC,CASSLRLNEQFF
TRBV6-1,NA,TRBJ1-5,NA,TGTGCCAGCAGTGAAGCGGCATCGGGCGGTCAGCCCCAGCATTTT,CASSEAASGGQPQHF
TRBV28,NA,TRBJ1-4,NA,TGTGCCAGCAGCCCCAGGACCCCTTGGGGAAAACTGTTTTTT,CASSPRTPWGKLFF
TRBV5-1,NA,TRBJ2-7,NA,TGCGCCAGCAGCTTGGGAACCACCTACGAGCAGTACTTC,CASSLGTTYEQYF
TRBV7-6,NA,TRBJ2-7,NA,TGTGCCAGCAGCTTAGCGATTCGGGGCTACGAGCAGTACTTC,CASSLAIRGYEQYF